This section outlines one T cell receptor beta chain sequence together with its context. In the original analysis: Reference gene primer amplification gave estimated nucleated cell counts. Assay: immunoSEQ multiplex PCR; the TCRdb copy retains only in-frame clones and omits some. V and J calls and clone size are those listed in that table; D and trimming were worked out from the DNA. The sample has about 370,000 clones; approximately 92% are singletons. Germline-derived CDR1 and CDR2 are SQVTM and ANQGSEA. V trimming: 6 bases; J trimming: 6 bases; junction bases outside the gene matches: 12. The CDR3 has 14 residues. These data come from a study of blood T cell repertoires in COVID-19. Across the whole study: Sample material is recorded as cDNA or gDNA derived from T cells, B-cell-depleted T cells, or PBMCs.

This sequence joins TRBV29-1 and TRBJ2-7; TRBD2 aligns across 9 bases. The sequencing input was PBMCs or T cells enriched from blood (not recorded which). This receptor was obtained from a man between 18 and 29 years old who had recovered from COVID-19. The CDR3 nucleotides are TGCAGCGTACCCTCGGATAGCGGGAGACCCGAGCAGTACTTC. Its translation is CSVPSDSGRPEQYF.